The 18 T cell receptor beta chains reported below all come from one sample, sequenced in a study of Tregs in tolerant kidney transplant recipients. Their cognate antigens are unknown. Recipient PBMCs carried a CFSE label and met irradiated graft donor PBMCs for approximately six days before FACS sorting. Clones were sequenced by immunoSEQ multiplex PCR, and TCRdb holds only the in-frame ones, with some missing. Here the sample spans fewer than 20,000 clones, around 53% being singletons. This material consisted of CD4+ T cells from blood cultured with allogeneic cells, taken before the transplant. Receptors originate from a human patient who received a combined kidney and bone marrow transplant.

The chain couples TRBV5-1 to TRBJ2-5, with 7 bases fitting TRBD1. The ends lost 2 bases at V and 4 bases at J; junction bases unmatched: 8. This CDR3 contains 15 residues. The germline V gene encodes CDR1 SGHRS and CDR2 YFSETQ. The CDR3 loop reads CASSFQGETVETQYF. DNA for the CDR3: TGCGCCAGCAGCTTTCAGGGGGAGACTGTAGAGACCCAGTACTTC.

The sample holds a few counts of this clone. The chain links TRBV5-1 to TRBJ2-4; a weak D match, TRBD1 (8 bases). Trimming took off 1 base at V and 2 bases at J, with 28 bases between the two ends. Germline V gives CDR1 SGHRS, CDR2 YFSETQ. The CDR3 is 21 residues long. The CDR3 loop is CASSLLDRDYGQGPSKNIQYF. The CDR3 DNA reads TGCGCCAGCAGCTTGCTCGATAGGGACTACGGACAGGGACCCTCCAAAAACATTCAGTACTTC.

The chain recombines TRBV5-1 with TRBJ2-1; 7 bases align to TRBD2. V was clipped by 1 base and J by 6 bases; unmatched bases: 7. This CDR3 has 15 residues. CDR1 is SGHRS and CDR2 is YFSETQ in the germline V gene. The CDR3 is CASSLWPSGGNEQFF. The CDR3 coding sequence is TGCGCCAGCAGCTTGTGGCCTAGCGGAGGCAATGAGCAGTTCTTC.

In DNA, the CDR3 is TGCGCCAACGGGGGAGGGTGCAATCAGCCCCAGCATTTT. Translating it yields CANGGGCNQPQHF. V is TRBV10-1 and J is TRBJ1-5, with a weak D call TRBD1 (5 bases). The V gene lost 10 bases and the J gene lost 2 bases, with 12 bases spanning the gap. The CDR3 is made up of 13 amino acids. Germline V lookup: CDR1 WNHNN, CDR2 SYGVQD (reference sequence).

This chain connects TRBV28 to TRBJ1-1; 8 nucleotides agree with TRBD1. The CDR3 spans 15 residues. The germline CDR1 and CDR2 sequences are MDHEN and SYDVKM. The J segment lost 1 base and the V segment lost 6 bases, leaving 7 bases of the junction unmatched. The CDR3 bases are TGTGCCAGCAGGCCCGGGGACAGGAGGAACACTGAAGCTTTCTTT. It specifies CASRPGDRRNTEAFF. Full variable domain (rest looked up from reference TRBV28 and TRBJ1-1): DVKVTQSSRYLVKRTGEKVFLECVQDMDHENMFWYRQDPGLGLRLIYFSYDVKMKEKGDIPEGYSVSREKKERFSLILESASTNQTSMYLCASRPGDRRNTEAFFGQGTRLTVV.

The V call is TRBV28, the J call TRBJ2-1, with D tentatively TRBD1 (6 bases). Trimming shortened V by 6 bases and J by 4 bases, and 13 bases separated the two germline ends. This CDR3 is built from 14 residues. The V gene's germline CDR1 is MDHEN and CDR2 SYDVKM. CDR3 sequence (DNA): TGTGCCAGCAGGCCTGGACAGAATTACAATGAGCAGTTCTTC. This codes for CASRPGQNYNEQFF.

The chain couples TRBV6-5 to TRBJ1-1; D is ambiguous. V was pared by 4 bases and J by 1 base, with 7 bases between. Germline loops: CDR1 MNHEY, CDR2 SVGAGI. The CDR3 is 13 residues long. The CDR3 spells CASSLLGNTEAFF. CDR3 nucleotides: TGTGCCAGCAGTTTACTTGGGAACACTGAAGCTTTCTTT.

This chain joins TRBV18 and TRBJ1-1; D is unclear. The V and J ends lost 3 bases and 6 bases respectively, with 17 bases between them. Germline-derived CDR1 and CDR2 are KGHSH and LQKENI. This CDR3 has 15 residues. CDR3 sequence: CASSPFSGNRAEAFF. CDR3 bases: TGTGCCAGCTCACCTTTTTCCGGCAATCGGGCTGAAGCTTTCTTT.

The chain is built from TRBV7-2 and TRBJ2-4, with 8 bases aligning to TRBD1. V gave up 6 bases and J gave up 4 bases; unmatched junction bases: 5. The CDR3 has 14 amino acids. Per the germline V gene, CDR1 is SGHTA and CDR2 is FQGNSA. The CDR3 region is CASRERTGKNIQYF. The CDR3 DNA follows: TGTGCCAGCAGAGAGAGGACAGGGAAAAACATTCAGTACTTC. Combining the CDR3 with reference TRBV7-2 and TRBJ2-4 gives the whole variable domain GAGVSQSPSNKVTEKGKDVELRCDPISGHTALYWYRQSLGQGLEFLIYFQGNSAPDKSGLPSDRFSAERTGGSVSTLTIQRTQQEDSAVYLCASRERTGKNIQYFGAGTRLSVL.

The chain couples TRBV11-1 to TRBJ1-2; 8 bases fit TRBD1. V shed 5 bases, J shed 4 bases, and the junction held 3 bases outside the gene matches. CDR1 and CDR2 (germline): SGHAT, FQDESV (reference sequence). The CDR3 is 13 residues long. This CDR3 reads CASSHTGGYGYTF. The DNA for the CDR3 is TGTGCCAGCAGCCATACAGGGGGCTATGGCTACACCTTC.

This rearrangement joins TRBV7-3 to TRBJ2-1, with 8 positions matching TRBD2. CDR1 is SGHTA and CDR2 is FQGTGA in the germline V gene. This CDR3 is 15 amino acids long. J lost 11 bases, V lost 0 bases, and 9 bases had no gene match. The CDR3, as DNA: TGTGCCAGCAGCTTAACGGAGCGGGAGAAGGTGAAGCAGTTCTTC. Its protein is CASSLTEREKVKQFF.

This clone appeared a few times. The chain links TRBV5-1 to TRBJ1-3; D may be TRBD1 (5 bases). The CDR3 consists of 15 residues. V was trimmed by 4 bases and J by 2 bases, leaving 13 bases between them. Germline CDR1 and CDR2: SGHRS and YFSETQ. CDR3 in DNA: TGCGCCAGCAGCAGGGGCCATCGGACTGGAAACACCATATATTTT. Translating it yields CASSRGHRTGNTIYF.

V is TRBV28 and J is TRBJ2-1, with D unclear. The CDR3 spans 14 residues. CDR1 is MDHEN, CDR2 SYDVKM, per germline. V was trimmed by 7 bases and J by 4 bases, leaving 14 bases between them. The CDR3 sequence: CASMASAQYNEQFF. In nucleotides, the CDR3 is TGTGCCAGCATGGCAAGCGCCCAGTACAATGAGCAGTTCTTC.

The V gene is TRBV7-2, the J gene TRBJ2-1, with D unresolved. The length of the CDR3 is 12 residues. V was pared by 5 bases and J by 9 bases, with 11 bases between. Germline V gives CDR1 SGHTA, CDR2 FQGNSA. The CDR3 spells CASSPTWSEQFF. The CDR3 DNA reads TGTGCCAGCAGCCCTACCTGGAGTGAGCAGTTCTTC.

This clone has a single count. The gene calls are TRBV27 and TRBJ2-3; no clear D gene. The CDR3 spans 14 residues. V lost 0 bases, J lost 2 bases, and 6 bases lay in between. CDR1 is MNHEY and CDR2 is SMNVEV in the germline V gene (reference sequence). The CDR3 loop is CASSLSEYTDTQYF. DNA for the CDR3: TGTGCCAGCAGTTTATCGGAGTACACAGATACGCAGTATTTT.

J is TRBJ2-2 and V is TRBV11-3, with D possibly being TRBD2 (5 bases). The germline CDR1 and CDR2 sequences are SGHNT and YENEEA. Trimming pared 4 bases from V and 7 bases from J, leaving 7 bases between. The CDR3 runs 12 residues. CDR3 nucleotide sequence: TGTGCCAGCAGCTCCAGCGGCGGGGAGCTGTTTTTT. Translated: CASSSSGGELFF.

This clone appeared a few times. The chain employs TRBV5-1 and TRBJ2-7; perhaps TRBD1 as D (6 bases). The ends were cut back, 2 bases at V and 3 bases at J, with 12 bases in the middle. The germline CDR1 and CDR2 sequences are SGHRS and YFSETQ. This CDR3 contains 14 residues. The CDR3 nucleotides read TGCGCCAGCAGCTTTTTTGGACAGAACTACGAGCAGTACTTC. Protein sequence: CASSFFGQNYEQYF.

The chain recombines TRBV27 with TRBJ2-4; D possibly corresponds to TRBD1 (5 bases). V dropped 3 bases and J dropped 1 base, with 10 bases sitting between them. CDR1 is MNHEY, CDR2 SMNVEV, per germline (reference sequence). This CDR3 region has 15 residues. In nucleotides, the CDR3 is TGTGCCAGCAGTTTTTTAGGGGCCGCCAAAAACATTCAGTACTTC. Translation gives CASSFLGAAKNIQYF.